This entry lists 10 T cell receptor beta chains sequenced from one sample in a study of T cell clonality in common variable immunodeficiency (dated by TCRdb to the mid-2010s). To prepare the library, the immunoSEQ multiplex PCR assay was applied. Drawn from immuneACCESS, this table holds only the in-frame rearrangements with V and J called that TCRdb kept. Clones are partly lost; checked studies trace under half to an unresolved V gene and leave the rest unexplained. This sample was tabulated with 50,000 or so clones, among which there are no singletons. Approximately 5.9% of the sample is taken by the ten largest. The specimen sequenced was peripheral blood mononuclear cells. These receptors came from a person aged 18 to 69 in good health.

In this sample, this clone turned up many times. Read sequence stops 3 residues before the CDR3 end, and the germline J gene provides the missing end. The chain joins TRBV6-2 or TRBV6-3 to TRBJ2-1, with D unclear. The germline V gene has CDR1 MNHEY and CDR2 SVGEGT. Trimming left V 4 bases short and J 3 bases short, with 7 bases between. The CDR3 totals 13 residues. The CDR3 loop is CASSSPLYNEQFF. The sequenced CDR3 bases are TGTGCCAGCAGTTCCCCCCTCTACAATGAG.

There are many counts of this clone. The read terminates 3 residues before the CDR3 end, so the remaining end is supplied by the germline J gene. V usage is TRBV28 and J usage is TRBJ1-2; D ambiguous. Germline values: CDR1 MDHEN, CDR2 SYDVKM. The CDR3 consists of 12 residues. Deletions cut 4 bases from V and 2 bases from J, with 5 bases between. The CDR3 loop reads CASSSLNYGYTF. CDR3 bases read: TGTGCCAGCAGTTCATTGAACTATGGC.

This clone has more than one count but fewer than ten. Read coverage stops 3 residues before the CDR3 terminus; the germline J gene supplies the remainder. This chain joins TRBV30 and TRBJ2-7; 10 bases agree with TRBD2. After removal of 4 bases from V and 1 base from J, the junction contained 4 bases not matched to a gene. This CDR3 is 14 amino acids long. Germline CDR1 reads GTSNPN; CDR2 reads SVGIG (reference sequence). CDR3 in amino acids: CAWTKRGGSYEQYF. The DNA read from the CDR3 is TGTGCCTGGACGAAGCGGGGGGGGTCCTACGAG.

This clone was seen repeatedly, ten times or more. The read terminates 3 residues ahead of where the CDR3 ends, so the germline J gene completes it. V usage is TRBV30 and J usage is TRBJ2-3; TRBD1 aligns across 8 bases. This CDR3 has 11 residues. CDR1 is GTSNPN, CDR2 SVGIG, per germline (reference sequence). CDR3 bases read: TGTGCCTGGTACAGGGGGGAGACG. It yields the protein CAWYRGET. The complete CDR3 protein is CAWYRGETQYF.

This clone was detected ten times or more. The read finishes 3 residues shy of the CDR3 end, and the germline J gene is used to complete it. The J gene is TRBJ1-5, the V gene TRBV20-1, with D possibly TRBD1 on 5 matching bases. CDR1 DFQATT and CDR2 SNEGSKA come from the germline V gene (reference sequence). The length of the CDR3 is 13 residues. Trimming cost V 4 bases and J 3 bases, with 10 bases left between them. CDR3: CSAMQGNNQPQHF. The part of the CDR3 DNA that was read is TGCAGTGCTATGCAGGGAAACAATCAGCCC.

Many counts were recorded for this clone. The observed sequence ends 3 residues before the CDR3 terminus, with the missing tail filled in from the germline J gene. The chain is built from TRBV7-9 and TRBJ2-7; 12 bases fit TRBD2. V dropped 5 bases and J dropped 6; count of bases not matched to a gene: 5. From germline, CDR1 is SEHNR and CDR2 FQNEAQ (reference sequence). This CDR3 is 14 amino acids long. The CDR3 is CASSQTSGGFEQYF. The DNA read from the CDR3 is TGTGCCAGCAGCCAGACTAGCGGGGGTTTCGAG.

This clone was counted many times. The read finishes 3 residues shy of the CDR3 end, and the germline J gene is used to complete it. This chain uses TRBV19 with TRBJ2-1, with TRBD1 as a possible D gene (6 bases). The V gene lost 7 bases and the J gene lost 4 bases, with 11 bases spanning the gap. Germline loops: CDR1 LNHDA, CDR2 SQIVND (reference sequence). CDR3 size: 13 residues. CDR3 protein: CASNEGVYNEQFF. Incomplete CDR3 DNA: TGTGCCAGTAACGAGGGGGTTTACAATGAG.

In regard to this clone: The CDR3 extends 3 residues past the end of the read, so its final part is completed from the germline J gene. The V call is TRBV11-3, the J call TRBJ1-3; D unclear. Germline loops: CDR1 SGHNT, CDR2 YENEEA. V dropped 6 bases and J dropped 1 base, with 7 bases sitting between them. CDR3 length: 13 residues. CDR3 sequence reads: CASRPDSGNTIYF. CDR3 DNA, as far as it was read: TGTGCCAGCAGGCCAGATTCTGGAAACACC.

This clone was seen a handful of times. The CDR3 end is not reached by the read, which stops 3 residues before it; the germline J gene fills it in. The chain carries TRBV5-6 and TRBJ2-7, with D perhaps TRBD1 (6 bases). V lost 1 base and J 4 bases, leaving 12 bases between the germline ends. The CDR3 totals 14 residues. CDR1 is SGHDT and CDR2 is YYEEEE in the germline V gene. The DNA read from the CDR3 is TGTGCCAGCAGCTTGCAGGGGCCTCTATACGAG. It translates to CASSLQGPLYE. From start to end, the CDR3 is CASSLQGPLYEQYF. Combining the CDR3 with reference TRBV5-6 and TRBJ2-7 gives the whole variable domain DAGVTQSPTHLIKTRGQQVTLRCSPKSGHDTVSWYQQALGQGPQFIFQYYEEEERQRGNFPDRFSGHQFPNYSSELNVNALLLGDSALYLCASSLQGPLYEQYFGPGTRLTVT.

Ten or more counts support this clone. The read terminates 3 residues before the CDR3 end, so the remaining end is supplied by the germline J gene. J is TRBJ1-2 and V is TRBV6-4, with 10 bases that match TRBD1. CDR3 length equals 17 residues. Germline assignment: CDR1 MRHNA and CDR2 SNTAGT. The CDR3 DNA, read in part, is TGTGCCAGCAGTGACTTACCGGGACAGGGGCCCTTTTTAGGC. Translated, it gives CASSDLPGQGPFLG. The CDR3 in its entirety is CASSDLPGQGPFLGYTF.